Described below is a single T cell receptor beta chain sequence and its context. Its antigen is currently unknown. Using a J-beta primer mix together with a sample-barcoded 5' primer, a second PCR was run for about 6 to 12 cycles. TCRdb re-called the 5' RACE reads with MiXCR, one entry per CDR3 protein. The table has 2 million or so distinct CDR3 sequences, around 48% seen once. This sample was included in a study of blood T cells in healthy people across ages. J was trimmed by 5 bases and V by 1 base; bases with no gene match: 10. Germline lookup yields CDR1 DFQATT and CDR2 SNEGSKA (reference sequence). This CDR3 contains 15 residues. Study-wide results and caveats: A conclusive naive versus antigen-experienced comparison was prevented by the unsorted PBMCs. While age rose, TCR beta diversity per million T cells dropped in a roughly linear way.

The J gene is TRBJ2-5, the V gene TRBV20-1, with 7 bases fitting TRBD1. This clonotype was obtained from a woman between 40 and 55 years old in good health. Material: blood. CDR3 loop: CSARGHGQAFETQYF. The CDR3 nucleotides are TGCAGTGCTAGAGGTCACGGACAGGCATTCGAGACCCAGTACTTC.